This T cell receptor beta chain was observed in a study of blood T cell repertoires in COVID-19. Background on the study: In each case, the material was cDNA or gDNA derived from T cells, B-cell-depleted T cells, or PBMCs.

This CDR3 is built from 14 residues. V lost 5 bases to trimming and J lost 1 base, with 11 bases between them. Germline V gene lookup returns CDR1 SGHAT and CDR2 FQNNGV. Authors' data handling: Amplification of reference gene primers provided the estimated nucleated cell counts. The table came from immunoSEQ multiplex PCR; TCRdb's copy has only in-frame clones and leaves some out. From that table come the V and J calls and clone size; the DNA was used to work out D and trimming. Of roughly 260,000 clones in the sample, about 88% were seen once. Seattle participants joined during active infection and were tracked over time.

The chain recombines TRBV11-2 with TRBJ1-1, with D possibly matching TRBD1 (6 bases). Sequences were obtained from peripheral blood. The sequence derives from a woman between 25 and 40 years old with COVID-19, enrolled during active disease. CDR3 loop: CASSPQGSNTEAFF. CDR3 sequence (DNA): TGTGCCAGCAGCCCCCAGGGGTCGAACACTGAAGCTTTCTTT.